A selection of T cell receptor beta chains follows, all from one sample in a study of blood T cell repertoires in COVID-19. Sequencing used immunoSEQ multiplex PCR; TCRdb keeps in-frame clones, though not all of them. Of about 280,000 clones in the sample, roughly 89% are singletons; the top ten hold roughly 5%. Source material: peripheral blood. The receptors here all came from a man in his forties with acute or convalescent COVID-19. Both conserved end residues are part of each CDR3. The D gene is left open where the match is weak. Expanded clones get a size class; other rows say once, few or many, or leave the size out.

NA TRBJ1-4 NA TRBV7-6 TGTGCCAGCAGCTTAGAAGTGGTTGGGAGAACTAATGAAAAACTGTTTTTT CASSLEVVGRTNEKLFF
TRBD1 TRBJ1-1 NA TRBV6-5 TGTGCCAGCAGTCCCGGGACAGGATTCGCTGAAGCTTTCTTT CASSPGTGFAEAFF
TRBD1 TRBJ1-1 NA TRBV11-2 TGTGCCAGCAGCTATAGGGACAGATACACTGAAGCTTTCTTT CASSYRDRYTEAFF
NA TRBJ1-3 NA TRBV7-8 TGTGCCAGCAGCTTAGGTGTTCAGGCAGGAAACACCATATATTTT CASSLGVQAGNTIYF
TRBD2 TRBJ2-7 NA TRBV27 TGTGCCAGCAGTCTGCTGACTAGCGGGGGAAGTTCCTACGAGCAGTACTTC CASSLLTSGGSSYEQYF
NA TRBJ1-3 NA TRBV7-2 TGTGCGAGTAGCCCCAGGGTTGCTGGAAACACCATATATTTT CASSPRVAGNTIYF
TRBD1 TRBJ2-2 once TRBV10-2 TGCGCCAGCAGGTGGACAGGGGACACCGGGGAGCTGTTTTTT CASRWTGDTGELFF
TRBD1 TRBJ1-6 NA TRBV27 TGTGCCAGCAGTTTCTCCCAGCGACAGGGGCTAGGTTCACCCCTCCACTTT CASSFSQRQGLGSPLHF
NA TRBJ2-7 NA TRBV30 TGTGCCTGGAGTAACAGGGTTTTAAGCGAGCAGTACTTC CAWSNRVLSEQYF
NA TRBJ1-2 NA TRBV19 TGTGCCAGTAACCGGGAGCCTGGGTATGGCTACACCTTC CASNREPGYGYTF
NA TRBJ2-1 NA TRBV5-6 TGTGCCAGCAGCTTGGGGGCCACGGCCTACAATGAGCAGTTCTTC CASSLGATAYNEQFF
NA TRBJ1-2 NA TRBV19 TGTGCCAGTAGTAAATCCACCCCTACTGGCTATGGCTACACCTTC CASSKSTPTGYGYTF
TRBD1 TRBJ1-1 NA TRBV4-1 TGCGCCAGCAGCCAGTCGCACAGGGGGGCCCTCACTGAAGCTTTCTTT CASSQSHRGALTEAFF
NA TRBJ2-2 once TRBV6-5 TGTGCCAGCAGTTACGACACTGCGAACACCGGGGAGCTGTTTTTT CASSYDTANTGELFF